Shown below are 23 T cell receptor beta chains from a single sample sequenced in a study of blood T cell repertoires in COVID-19. Data came from immunoSEQ multiplex PCR; TCRdb stores just in-frame clones and leaves some out. The table includes 200,000 to 250,000 clones, roughly 90% detected once. Specimen: peripheral blood. Receptors were obtained from a man between 60 and 70 years old with COVID-19, enrolled during active disease.

The chain employs TRBV19 and TRBJ2-7; TRBD2 matches 7 bases. From germline, CDR1 is LNHDA and CDR2 SQIVND (reference sequence). V dropped 2 bases and J dropped 6; count of bases not matched to a gene: 16. The CDR3 runs to 17 residues. CDR3 protein: CASSISVRREYRGEQYF. The CDR3 bases are TGTGCCAGTAGTATATCAGTTCGGCGGGAGTATAGGGGCGAGCAGTACTTC.

V and J are TRBV5-1 and TRBJ2-7, with TRBD2 identical over 7 bases. The V segment lost 5 bases and the J segment 1 base; nucleotides outside the gene matches: 9. The CDR3 loop spans 15 amino acids. Germline-derived CDR1 and CDR2 are SGHRS and YFSETQ. CDR3 protein: CASRLELGLSYEQYF. CDR3 bases: TGCGCCAGCAGACTGGAATTGGGACTATCCTACGAGCAGTACTTC.

This clone was seen only once. The gene calls are TRBV29-1 and TRBJ2-1; TRBD2 matches 7 bases. The trim removed 7 bases at V and 4 bases at J, leaving 13 bases unmatched. The germline gives CDR1 SQVTM, CDR2 ANQGSEA. This CDR3 has 15 amino acids. The CDR3: CSARGGSGDYNEQFF. The CDR3 DNA reads as TGCAGCGCCCGGGGAGGGAGCGGAGATTACAATGAGCAGTTCTTC.

Here the CDR3 reads CASSFTSGSTGELFF. The CDR3 coding sequence is TGTGCCAGCAGCTTTACTAGCGGGAGTACCGGGGAGCTGTTTTTT. The chain combines TRBV7-2 with TRBJ2-2, with TRBD2 identical over 11 bases. Germline CDR1 SGHTA, CDR2 FQGNSA. The CDR3 length is 15 residues. J lost 5 bases, V lost 3 bases, and 2 bases had no gene match. Full variable domain (missing parts from reference TRBV7-2 and TRBJ2-2): GAGVSQSPSNKVTEKGKDVELRCDPISGHTALYWYRQSLGQGLEFLIYFQGNSAPDKSGLPSDRFSAERTGGSVSTLTIQRTQQEDSAVYLCASSFTSGSTGELFFGEGSRLTVL.

The chain combines TRBV5-4 with TRBJ2-6; maybe TRBD2 (6 bases). Trimming shortened V by 5 bases and J by 0 bases, and 12 bases separated the two germline ends. CDR1 is SGHNT and CDR2 is YYREEE in the germline V gene (reference sequence). The CDR3 loop spans 16 amino acids. CDR3 DNA: TGTGCCAGCAGTCCTGGGGGGATCTCTGGGGCCAACGTCCTGACTTTC. Protein: CASSPGGISGANVLTF.

This clone was seen just once. The chain recombines TRBV5-1 with TRBJ1-1, with 8 positions matching TRBD1. Germline V gives CDR1 SGHRS, CDR2 YFSETQ. The trim removed 4 bases at V and 6 bases at J, leaving 11 bases unmatched. The CDR3 runs 15 residues. Written as DNA, the CDR3 is TGCGCCAGCAGCAGGGAAACAGGGGGTCTTGCTGAAGCTTTCTTT. Protein product: CASSRETGGLAEAFF.

This chain connects TRBV19 to TRBJ2-1; a weak D match, TRBD2 (5 bases). Germline CDR1 reads LNHDA; CDR2 reads SQIVND (reference sequence). V was pared by 6 bases and J by 4 bases, with 10 bases between. The CDR3 totals 13 residues. The CDR3 coding sequence is TGTGCCAGTAGGGGTACGGGATACAATGAGCAGTTCTTC. It yields the protein CASRGTGYNEQFF.

The rearrangement links TRBV7-2 to TRBJ2-2, with D maybe TRBD2 (7 bases). CDR1 and CDR2 from the germline V gene are SGHTA and FQGNSA. V lost 6 bases to trimming and J lost 4 bases, with 9 bases between them. This CDR3 is 13 amino acids long. The DNA of the CDR3 is TGTGCCAGCAGGGGAGGGGGCACCGGGGAGCTGTTTTTT. Amino acids: CASRGGGTGELFF.

The chain employs TRBV29-1 and TRBJ1-2; TRBD1 matches at 10 bases. Trimming took 3 bases from V and 8 from J; bases not matched to a gene: 12. CDR3 length: 15 residues. CDR1 is SQVTM, CDR2 ANQGSEA, per germline. The CDR3 here is CSVEAIDRDRGGYTF. CDR3 coding DNA: TGCAGCGTTGAGGCGATCGACCGGGACAGGGGAGGCTACACCTTC. Complete variable domain (other parts from reference TRBV29-1 and TRBJ1-2): SAVISQKPSRDICQRGTSLTIQCQVDSQVTMMFWYRQQPGQSLTLIATANQGSEATYESGFVIDKFPISRPNLTFSTLTVSNMSPEDSSIYLCSVEAIDRDRGGYTFGSGTRLTVV.

In regard to this clone: This sample also contains other DNA sequences that code for the same CDR3. Here the CDR3 DNA reads TGCAGCGCGGGACAGGGTAACACCGGGGAGCTGTTTTTT. It encodes CSAGQGNTGELFF. The chain uses TRBV29-1 and TRBJ2-2; 9 bases agree with TRBD1. The V and J ends lost 7 bases and 2 bases, in that order; junction bases with no gene match: 2. The CDR3 covers 13 residues. Germline CDR1 and CDR2: SQVTM and ANQGSEA.

V gene TRBV11-2 combines with J gene TRBJ1-2; 7 bases map to TRBD1. V shed 2 bases, J shed 5 bases, and the junction held 5 bases outside the gene matches. Germline lookup yields CDR1 SGHAT and CDR2 FQNNGV. The CDR3 consists of 14 residues. The CDR3 protein is CASSLTTGEYGYTF. For the CDR3, the DNA is TGTGCCAGCAGCTTAACAACAGGGGAATATGGCTACACCTTC.

The chain joins TRBV7-8 to TRBJ1-4; 8 bases fit TRBD1. This CDR3 comprises 17 residues. V gave up 1 base and J gave up 2 bases; unmatched junction bases: 6. Germline V gene lookup returns CDR1 SGHVS and CDR2 FQNEAQ. The CDR3: CASSLGVRGHTNEKLFF. The CDR3 region has the DNA TGTGCCAGCAGCTTAGGGGTCAGGGGGCACACTAATGAAAAACTGTTTTTT.

Only one count was recorded for this clone. J is TRBJ2-5 and V is TRBV12-3 or TRBV12-4; D perhaps matches TRBD1 (5 bases). Trimming shortened V by 6 bases and J by 9 bases, and 17 bases separated the two germline ends. The CDR3 sequence is 13 residues long. Written as DNA, the CDR3 is TGTGCCAGCAGCCCGGACCGGGCCAGGGCCCAGTACTTC. Translated: CASSPDRARAQYF.

This chain connects TRBV10-3 to TRBJ1-5; no firm D call. The germline V gene has CDR1 ENHRY and CDR2 SYGVKD. The CDR3 covers 13 residues. The V gene lost 6 bases and the J gene lost 3 bases, with 9 bases spanning the gap. For the CDR3, the DNA is TGTGCCATCAGAGGAGGCGCCAATCAGCCCCAGCATTTT. Its protein is CAIRGGANQPQHF.

The chain has TRBV28 and TRBJ2-6; no reliable D call. Trimming removed 6 bases at V and 0 bases at J, with 15 bases between. The CDR3 is made up of 17 amino acids. The germline gives CDR1 MDHEN, CDR2 SYDVKM. The CDR3 sequence is CASRGPAALSGANVLTF. The CDR3 coding sequence is TGTGCCAGCAGGGGCCCCGCAGCCCTCTCTGGGGCCAACGTCCTGACTTTC.

This clone is a singleton in its sample. The CDR3 DNA follows: TGCGCCAGCAGCCAAGGGGCAGGGGCCCCGAACACCGGGGAGCTGTTTTTT. As protein: CASSQGAGAPNTGELFF. The chain links TRBV4-3 to TRBJ2-2; tentative D call: TRBD1 (6 bases). V was pared by 1 base and J by 0 bases, with 12 bases between. Germline V gene sequence: CDR1 LGHNA, CDR2 YSLEER. The CDR3 runs 17 residues.

The rearrangement joins TRBV6-5 to TRBJ1-1, with D possibly TRBD1 on 6 matching bases. The CDR3 contains 15 residues. Trimming shortened V by 8 bases and J by 0 bases, and 16 bases separated the two germline ends. Germline V lookup: CDR1 MNHEY, CDR2 SVGAGI. The CDR3 loop is CASGLEGQMNTEAFF. The CDR3 nucleotides read TGTGCCAGCGGGTTAGAAGGACAGATGAACACTGAAGCTTTCTTT.

The chain carries TRBV27 and TRBJ2-2, with 8 bases aligning to TRBD2. Trimming removed 6 bases from V and 2 bases from J; junction bases left unmatched: 14. This CDR3 has 18 residues. Per the germline V gene, CDR1 is MNHEY and CDR2 is SMNVEV (reference sequence). This CDR3 is CASRTRGLLAANTGELFF. The CDR3, as DNA: TGTGCCAGCAGGACACGCGGCCTACTAGCGGCTAACACCGGGGAGCTGTTTTTT.

The rearrangement uses TRBV27 and TRBJ1-5; a weak D match, TRBD1 (6 bases). Trimming shortened V by 2 bases and J by 3 bases, and 14 bases separated the two germline ends. CDR1 is MNHEY and CDR2 is SMNVEV in the germline V gene (reference sequence). The CDR3 consists of 16 residues. The CDR3 protein is CASSLGGRGYNQPQHF. In DNA form, the CDR3 reads TGTGCCAGCAGTTTAGGGGGCAGGGGATACAATCAGCCCCAGCATTTT.

The V and J genes are TRBV19 and TRBJ2-3; the match to TRBD1 covers 8 bases. Per the germline V gene, CDR1 is LNHDA and CDR2 is SQIVND (reference sequence). The CDR3 extends over 15 amino acids. The V gene end was trimmed by 5 bases and the J gene end by 3 bases; junction bases not matched to a gene: 7. The CDR3 spells CASSGGQGGTDTQYF. In nucleotides, the CDR3 is TGTGCCAGTAGTGGTGGACAGGGTGGGACAGATACGCAGTATTTT.

The V and J genes are TRBV27 and TRBJ2-2, with 12 nucleotides matching TRBD2. Germline V gene data show CDR1 as MNHEY and CDR2 as SMNVEV (reference sequence). This CDR3 region has 19 residues. With V trimmed by 3 bases and J by 0 bases, 8 bases remained unmatched. The CDR3 sequence is CASSLTSGRLMANTGELFF. CDR3 nucleotide sequence: TGTGCCAGCAGTTTGACTAGCGGGAGATTGATGGCGAACACCGGGGAGCTGTTTTTT.

V gene TRBV7-2 combines with J gene TRBJ1-2, with D maybe TRBD1 (5 bases). CDR1 and CDR2 (germline): SGHTA, FQGNSA. CDR3 size: 13 residues. V was pared by 1 base and J by 7 bases, with 10 bases between. In nucleotides, the CDR3 is TGTGCCAGCAGCTTAGATCAGGGAGGTGGCTACACCTTC. It yields the protein CASSLDQGGGYTF. The whole variable domain, remainder taken from reference TRBV7-2 and TRBJ1-2, is GAGVSQSPSNKVTEKGKDVELRCDPISGHTALYWYRQSLGQGLEFLIYFQGNSAPDKSGLPSDRFSAERTGGSVSTLTIQRTQQEDSAVYLCASSLDQGGGYTFGSGTRLTVV.

The genes are TRBV30 and TRBJ2-7; no definite D call. V dropped 3 bases and J dropped 0 bases, with 15 bases sitting between them. The CDR3 consists of 15 residues. Germline CDR1 and CDR2: GTSNPN and SVGIG (reference sequence). Written as DNA, the CDR3 is TGTGCCTGGAGATCATCCTCCGTCGGCTCCTACGAGCAGTACTTC. Amino acid sequence: CAWRSSSVGSYEQYF.